One and the same sample provided the 6 T cell receptor beta chains below, sequenced in a study of blood T cell repertoires in COVID-19 (TCRdb year 2020). Library generation was performed with the immunoSEQ multiplex PCR assay. Held by TCRdb, this immuneACCESS table contains in-frame sequences only and omits some clones. Under half of the omission traces to an unresolved V gene where checked; the cause of the rest is unknown. The sample records tens of thousands of clones, around 85% of which are singletons. Approximately 15% of the sample rests with the top ten. The sequenced material came from peripheral blood. The source of these receptors is a man older than 75 in a cohort sampled during active COVID-19.

This clone was detected only once. The chain has TRBV3-1 (or the pseudogene TRBV3-2) and TRBJ2-1; D uncertain. V lost 5 bases to trimming and J lost 4 bases, with 15 bases between them. CDR1 is LGHDT, CDR2 YNNKEL, per germline (reference sequence). The CDR3 sequence is 15 residues long. The CDR3 is CASSLGIAGYNEQFF. CDR3 sequence (DNA): TGTGCCAGCAGCTTAGGAATAGCTGGTTACAATGAGCAGTTCTTC.

The V and J genes are TRBV6-6 and TRBJ2-7; the D is unclear. Trimming stripped 0 bases from V and 3 bases from J, with 9 bases between. CDR1 and CDR2 from the germline V gene are MNHNY and SVGAGI (reference sequence). The CDR3 length is 14 residues. CDR3: CASSYSGGFYEQYV. The CDR3 coding sequence is TGTGCCAGCAGTTACTCAGGCGGATTCTACGAGCAGTACGTC.

A remark on this clone: The same CDR3 also results from other DNA sequences found in this sample. The rearrangement uses TRBV19 and TRBJ2-7; 9 bases are shared with TRBD2. Germline V gene data show CDR1 as LNHDA and CDR2 as SQIVND (reference sequence). Trimming cost V 5 bases and J 5 bases; bases outside gene matches: 13. The length of the CDR3 is 16 residues. Written as DNA, the CDR3 is TGTGCCAGTAGTCCCCGAGGTAGCGGGGGTTACGACGAGCAGTACTTC. This codes for CASSPRGSGGYDEQYF.

The rearrangement links TRBV11-2 to TRBJ2-3; the D gene is possibly TRBD2 (7 bases). The V end was cut by 5 bases, the J end by 2 bases, with 17 bases between. The CDR3 loop spans 16 amino acids. Germline V gene data show CDR1 as SGHAT and CDR2 as FQNNGV. This CDR3 reads CASSPWGGTNTDTQYF. In DNA form, the CDR3 reads TGTGCCAGCAGCCCCTGGGGGGGGACAAACACAGATACGCAGTATTTT.

The chain uses TRBV7-2 and TRBJ2-7; D ambiguous. Germline-derived CDR1 and CDR2 are SGHTA and FQGNSA. V gave up 5 bases and J gave up 3 bases, with 14 bases separating them. The CDR3 runs to 14 residues. The CDR3 region has the DNA TGTGCCAGCAGCAACCCCCCGAGACTCTACGAGCAGTACTTC. Protein sequence: CASSNPPRLYEQYF.

The rearrangement joins TRBV11-2 to TRBJ1-6; D uncertain. V lost 2 bases and J lost 6, with 11 bases in between. This CDR3 comprises 15 residues. The germline V gene has CDR1 SGHAT and CDR2 FQNNGV. In nucleotides, the CDR3 is TGTGCCAGCAGCTTATCTATGGGAGGTAATTCACCCCTCCACTTT. This codes for CASSLSMGGNSPLHF.